Presented here are 27 T cell receptor beta chains from one specimen sequenced in a study of shared T cell receptors in the human thymus. Data came from immunoSEQ multiplex PCR; TCRdb stores just in-frame clones and leaves some out. In the table there are around 730,000 clones, roughly 85% of which are singletons. The data were also submitted as part of a second study, on human thymus T cells.

Sequenced sample: thymocytes. Receptors originate from a girl in the first two years of life with a congenital heart defect.

This clone was seen once. The chain recombines TRBV11-3 with TRBJ1-1, with D perhaps matching TRBD1 (5 bases). This CDR3 has 14 residues. CDR1 is SGHNT and CDR2 is YENEEA in the germline V gene. The V gene lost 1 base and the J gene lost 8 bases, with 14 bases spanning the gap. The chain's CDR3 is CASSLVRWGREAFF. CDR3 in DNA: TGTGCCAGCAGCTTAGTTAGGTGGGGGAGGGAAGCTTTCTTT.

This chain links TRBV9 with TRBJ1-1; TRBD1 agrees at 9 bases. The CDR3 length is 17 residues. The V and J ends lost 0 bases and 4 bases, in that order; junction bases with no gene match: 10. Germline CDR1 is SGDLS and CDR2 is YYNGEE. Written as DNA, the CDR3 is TGTGCCAGCAGCGTAGATATCGGGGGACAGGGCATCACTGAAGCTTTCTTT. This sequence encodes CASSVDIGGQGITEAFF.

The chain carries TRBV11-2 and TRBJ1-6, with TRBD1 as a possible D gene (5 bases). Trimming stripped 5 bases from V and 6 bases from J, with 14 bases between. Per germline, CDR1 SGHAT and CDR2 FQNNGV. There are 15 residues in the CDR3. The DNA of the CDR3 is TGTGCCAGCAGCCCGGGGGGTCGGGGTAATTCACCCCTCCACTTT. Its translation is CASSPGGRGNSPLHF.

The chain is built from TRBV21-1 and TRBJ2-2; no check of the table's D call, TRBD2, against the DNA was made. TRBV21-1 is a known pseudogene. The CDR3 runs to 20 residues. CDR3 nucleotides: TGTGCCAGCAGCAAACCACCGGGTGGTAGCGGGGGGGCGAGGACCGGGGAGCTGTTTTTT. It translates to CASSKPPGGSGGARTGELFF.

The V call is TRBV11-2, the J call TRBJ1-5, with D maybe TRBD1 (6 bases). The CDR3 is made up of 15 amino acids. Deletions cut 1 base from V and 3 bases from J, with 10 bases between. CDR1 and CDR2 from the germline V gene are SGHAT and FQNNGV. The DNA for the CDR3 is TGTGCCAGCAGCTTAGCCGAGGGGGTCAATCAGCCCCAGCATTTT. Protein: CASSLAEGVNQPQHF. The entire variable domain, with the rest obtained from reference TRBV11-2 and TRBJ1-5, is as follows: EAGVAQSPRYKIIEKRQSVAFWCNPISGHATLYWYQQILGQGPKLLIQFQNNGVVDDSQLPKDRFSAERLKGVDSTLKIQPAKLEDSAVYLCASSLAEGVNQPQHFGDGTRLSIL.

This chain uses TRBV20-1 with TRBJ1-2; D gene uncertain. In germline, CDR1 is DFQATT, CDR2 SNEGSKA (reference sequence). The CDR3 has 11 amino acids. The CDR3 DNA follows: TGCAGCGCCCCCCGGTATGGTGGCTACACCTTC. As protein: CSAPRYGGYTF.

J is TRBJ2-7 and V is TRBV6-5, with D perhaps TRBD2 (5 bases). V was clipped by 6 bases and J by 9 bases, with 15 bases between them. The CDR3 extends over 12 amino acids. The germline V gene has CDR1 MNHEY and CDR2 SVGAGI. Here the CDR3 reads CASSAGLYVQYF. The CDR3 DNA follows: TGTGCCAGCAGCGCGGGTCTATATGTGCAGTACTTC.

This rearrangement joins TRBV7-9 to TRBJ1-1, with 7 positions matching TRBD1. V was pared by 5 bases and J by 3 bases, with 6 bases of the junction left unmatched. This CDR3 spans 14 amino acids. Germline V lookup: CDR1 SEHNR, CDR2 FQNEAQ (reference sequence). CDR3 sequence: CASSPETGDTEAFF. In nucleotides, the CDR3 is TGTGCCAGCAGCCCCGAAACAGGGGACACTGAAGCTTTCTTT.

The chain joins TRBV6-1 to TRBJ2-7; TRBD2 is a possible D gene (5 bases). This CDR3 has 13 amino acids. With 6 bases removed from V and 4 bases from J, the gap between germline ends came to 13 bases. Germline CDR1 is MNHNS and CDR2 is SASEGT. Here the CDR3 DNA reads TGTGCCAGCAGCGGGGTTACAGCATACGAGCAGTACTTC. Amino acids: CASSGVTAYEQYF.

This chain connects TRBV5-6 to TRBJ1-2; 9 bases agree with TRBD1. V shed 4 bases, J shed 6 bases, and the junction held 10 bases outside the gene matches. Germline CDR1 is SGHDT and CDR2 is YYEEEE. The CDR3 length is 15 residues. The CDR3 DNA follows: TGTGCCAGCAGCCGGAGACAGGGGGAACGGGATGGCTACACCTTC. It codes for CASSRRQGERDGYTF.

This sequence joins TRBV9 and TRBJ2-7, with TRBD2 matching over 7 bases. The CDR3 extends over 15 amino acids. The germline V gene encodes CDR1 SGDLS and CDR2 YYNGEE. Trimming cost V 5 bases and J 6 bases; bases outside gene matches: 14. For the CDR3, the DNA is TGTGCCAGCAGTCCAGGGACCGCCGGCGGGGGCGAGCAGTACTTC. Protein sequence: CASSPGTAGGGEQYF.

V gene TRBV4-1 combines with J gene TRBJ1-6; TRBD1 matches at 10 bases. J was trimmed by 0 bases and V by 4 bases; bases with no gene match: 6. The CDR3 has 18 residues. Germline lookup yields CDR1 MGHRA and CDR2 YSYEKL. CDR3 in amino acids: CASSPRDRGISYNSPLHF. CDR3 coding DNA: TGCGCCAGCAGCCCCCGGGACAGGGGAATCTCCTATAATTCACCCCTCCACTTT.

CDR3 amino acids: CASSLLAASQETQYF. CDR3 DNA: TGCGCCAGCAGCTTACTAGCGGCTTCACAAGAGACCCAGTACTTC. V gene TRBV5-1 combines with J gene TRBJ2-5; 8 nucleotides match TRBD2. Trimming cost V 2 bases and J 2 bases; bases outside gene matches: 5. Per germline, CDR1 SGHRS and CDR2 YFSETQ. This CDR3 has 15 amino acids. Variable domain in full (rest from reference TRBV5-1 and TRBJ2-5): KAGVTQTPRYLIKTRGQQVTLSCSPISGHRSVSWYQQTPGQGLQFLFEYFSETQRNKGNFPGRFSGRQFSNSRSEMNVSTLELGDSALYLCASSLLAASQETQYFGPGTRLLVL.

Comments on this clone: A junction boundary mismatches the germline segment, possibly from a read error. The J gene is TRBJ2-1, the V gene TRBV6-1; TRBD2 might be the D (5 bases). The CDR3 is 15 amino acids. Germline V CDR1 and CDR2: MNHNS, SASEGT. The CDR3 nucleotides read TGTGCCAGCAGTAAAGCGGAGCTACCCTACAATGAGCAGTTCTTC. This translates into CASSKAELPYNEQFF.

The chain has TRBV7-3 and TRBJ2-1; 7 bases line up with TRBD2. Trimming took 3 bases from V and 7 from J; bases not matched to a gene: 3. The germline CDR1 and CDR2 sequences are SGHTA and FQGTGA. CDR3 length: 13 amino acids. CDR3 nucleotides: TGTGCCAGCAGCTTGGGACTACGGAATGAGCAGTTCTTC. This gives the protein CASSLGLRNEQFF.

This rearrangement joins TRBV19 to TRBJ1-1, with a tentative D call TRBD1 (5 bases). The CDR3 consists of 15 residues. Germline CDR1 and CDR2: LNHDA and SQIVND (reference sequence). V was cut by 5 bases and J by 0 bases, with 13 bases left in between. The CDR3 loop reads CASSLTGRVNTEAFF. The CDR3, as DNA: TGTGCCAGTAGTCTCACGGGCAGGGTGAACACTGAAGCTTTCTTT.

V usage is TRBV28 and J usage is TRBJ1-5; tentative D call: TRBD1 (6 bases). Germline values: CDR1 MDHEN, CDR2 SYDVKM. V was clipped by 7 bases and J by 3 bases, with 13 bases between them. The CDR3 is 14 amino acids. Here the CDR3 DNA reads TGTGCCAGCACTGGGGGCTTTGACAATCAGCCCCAGCATTTT. This codes for CASTGGFDNQPQHF.

CDR3 region: CATSSKQGAVLSYEQYF. The CDR3 nucleotides are TGTGCCACCAGCAGTAAACAGGGGGCCGTACTAAGTTACGAGCAGTACTTC. The V gene is TRBV15, the J gene TRBJ2-7; 9 bases align to TRBD1. With 3 bases clipped from V and 4 bases from J, the junction kept 13 bases outside the gene matches. Germline CDR1 LNHNV, CDR2 YYDKDF (reference sequence). The CDR3 totals 17 residues.

This rearrangement joins TRBV11-2 to TRBJ1-6; TRBD1 matches at 9 bases. The CDR3 length is 15 residues. With V trimmed by 2 bases and J by 7 bases, 3 bases remained unmatched. Germline V gene data show CDR1 as SGHAT and CDR2 as FQNNGV. Here the CDR3 reads CASSLRTGENSPLHF. As DNA, the CDR3 is TGTGCCAGCAGCTTAAGGACAGGGGAAAATTCACCCCTCCACTTT.

J is TRBJ2-1 and V is TRBV2; TRBD2 matches 12 bases. The V and J ends lost 5 bases and 10 bases, in that order; junction bases with no gene match: 15. This CDR3 comprises 17 residues. Germline values: CDR1 SNHLY, CDR2 FYNNEI. CDR3 sequence: CASSLTSGGPPGQEQFF. In DNA, the CDR3 is TGTGCCAGCAGTTTGACTAGCGGGGGCCCTCCAGGGCAAGAGCAGTTCTTC.

The V call is TRBV10-3, the J call TRBJ1-1; 11 nucleotides line up with TRBD1. The germline gives CDR1 ENHRY, CDR2 SYGVKD. CDR3 length equals 18 residues. Germline trimming cut 10 bases from V and 3 bases from J; bases unmatched to any gene: 19. CDR3 DNA: TGTGCCACTACAGAGCCGGGACAGGGGGGTTTGGGCGACACTGAAGCTTTCTTT. Protein sequence: CATTEPGQGGLGDTEAFF.

The chain employs TRBV19 and TRBJ2-3, with TRBD2 as a possible D gene (5 bases). This CDR3 spans 13 amino acids. Germline V gene lookup returns CDR1 LNHDA and CDR2 SQIVND (reference sequence). The V end lost 6 bases, the J end lost 4 bases, and 11 bases lay between the germline ends. The CDR3 reads CASRPALADTQYF. CDR3 coding DNA: TGTGCCAGTAGACCCGCACTAGCAGATACGCAGTATTTT.

The V and J genes are TRBV28 and TRBJ1-2; D not resolved. CDR3 size: 13 residues. CDR1 and CDR2 from the germline V gene are MDHEN and SYDVKM. V gave up 9 bases and J gave up 0 bases, with 11 bases separating them. The CDR3 bases are TGTGCCAGTCTTAGTAAAGCTAACTATGGCTACACCTTC. Protein product: CASLSKANYGYTF.

This chain uses TRBV27 with TRBJ2-5; 14 bases match TRBD2. CDR3 length: 19 amino acids. The V and J ends lost 5 bases and 9 bases, in that order; junction bases with no gene match: 20. CDR1 and CDR2 (germline): MNHEY, SMNVEV (reference sequence). CDR3 coding DNA: TGTGCCAGCAGTGGGCCCCCGGGGACTAGCGGGGGCGCCGGGCCCCCCCAGTACTTC. Protein sequence: CASSGPPGTSGGAGPPQYF.

This clone was seen only a few times. The rearrangement uses TRBV5-1 and TRBJ2-1, with TRBD1 matching 7 bases. J was trimmed by 5 bases and V by 3 bases; bases with no gene match: 5. The CDR3 extends over 14 amino acids. Germline CDR1 SGHRS, CDR2 YFSETQ. For the CDR3, the DNA is TGCGCCAGCAGCTCCCGGGACAGTCACAATGAGCAGTTCTTC. Its protein is CASSSRDSHNEQFF.

The gene calls are TRBV7-2 and TRBJ1-2; 7 nucleotides match TRBD1. Germline CDR1 SGHTA, CDR2 FQGNSA. V was clipped by 0 bases and J by 5 bases; unmatched bases: 9. This CDR3 contains 16 residues. CDR3 bases: TGTGCCAGCAGCTTAGCGGACGGAGGGGGCGAGTATGGCTACACCTTC. Encoded protein: CASSLADGGGEYGYTF.

The V call is TRBV5-6, the J call TRBJ1-2; TRBD1 matches at 11 bases. Germline CDR1 is SGHDT and CDR2 is YYEEEE. The V segment lost 6 bases and the J segment 4 bases; nucleotides outside the gene matches: 11. There are 16 residues in the CDR3. The CDR3 DNA reads as TGTGCCAGCAAACTCGTTGGACAGGGGGCCGGCTATGGCTACACCTTC. Its protein is CASKLVGQGAGYGYTF.